This T cell receptor (beta chain) was identified during a study of blood T cell repertoires in COVID-19. Study-wide context: From T cells, B-cell-depleted T cells, or PBMCs came the material, which was cDNA or gDNA.

As handled by the study authors: Reference gene primer amplification gave estimated nucleated cell counts. Profiled with immunoSEQ multiplex PCR; TCRdb holds only in-frame clones, not every one. For V, J and clone size, that table is used; D and trimming come from the DNA. This table holds 300,000 or so clones, around 83% found once. CDR3 length: 13 residues. The J segment lost 4 bases and the V segment lost 10 bases, leaving 7 bases of the junction unmatched. Germline-derived CDR1 and CDR2 are LNHDA and SQIVND (reference sequence). Sample: peripheral blood. This rearrangement joins TRBV19 to TRBJ2-7, with 10 bases matching TRBD2. The TCR was taken from a woman aged 45-59 years with acute or convalescent COVID-19. This CDR3 is CATAAGGVYEQYF. CDR3 coding DNA: TGTGCCACCGCAGCGGGAGGGGTTTACGAGCAGTACTTC.